Ten or more counts support the clone carrying this T cell receptor beta chain. What it binds is not known. The CDR3 sequence is 15 residues long. Germline CDR1 LGHNA, CDR2 YNFKEQ. With V trimmed by 4 bases and J by 6 bases, 6 bases remained unmatched. This specimen comes from a study of early T cells in non-severe SARS-CoV-2 infection. In the study overall: Sequencing of unsorted whole blood was done on bulk RNA, leaving chains unpaired. Whole-study results and caveats: Clonotype matching in VDJdb favored anti-spike CD8 responses and did not capture private and CD4 specificities.

MiXCR, applied by TCRdb to the 5' RACE reads, yields one record per CDR3 protein. The sample contains about 64,000 distinct CDR3 sequences, over 4% of which appear only once. This rearrangement joins TRBV4-2 to TRBJ2-2; 9 positions match TRBD1. The sample was whole blood. This clonotype was sampled from an adult who was a healthcare worker with PCR-confirmed SARS-CoV-2 infection or an uninfected control (not recorded which). The CDR3 spells CASSRARQGAGELFF. The CDR3 DNA reads as TGTGCCAGCAGCCGAGCACGACAGGGGGCCGGGGAGCTGTTTTTT.